This note documents a single TCR beta chain sequence. The entry originates in a study of graft-versus-host responses after intestinal transplantation. From the graft tissue, intraepithelial and lamina propria lymphocytes were released through processing. The CDR3 runs to 14 residues. V was clipped by 0 bases and J by 4 bases, with 6 bases between them. Germline CDR1 reads LNHNV; CDR2 reads YYDKDF (reference sequence). TCRdb keeps only in-frame clones here, not all; method: immunoSEQ multiplex PCR. The sample carries under 75,000 clones, about nine tenths recorded once. This receptor was identified in a human patient who received an intestinal transplant, so some T cells may come from the graft donor. V and J are TRBV15 and TRBJ2-2; a possible D gene is TRBD2 (6 bases). This sample comprised ileum tissue, obtained around 350 days after transplant. The chain's CDR3 is CATSRDGGTGELFF. CDR3 DNA sequence: TGTGCCACCAGCAGAGACGGGGGCACCGGGGAGCTGTTTTTT.